Presented here are 7 T cell receptor beta chains from one specimen sequenced in a study of vaccination effects on CD4 cells after COVID-19. Their recognized antigens are unknown. Data came from immunoSEQ multiplex PCR; TCRdb stores just in-frame clones and leaves some out. The data show tens of thousands of clones, with 60% to 75% seen just once and 2.5% to 3% held by the top ten. With the ViraFEST assay, the study expanded antigen-specific CD4+ T cells using viral peptide pools, then sequenced them. Cultured cells yielded isolated CD4+ T cells after 10 to 11 days. In the vaccine recipients, nucleocapsid antibodies were negative and there was no prior SARS-CoV-2 infection. The sample was CD4+ T cells from PBMCs cultured with HCoV-NL63 spike peptides, taken before COVID-19 vaccination. The origin of the receptors is a human donor who received a COVID-19 vaccine.

The sample holds one count of this clone. The J gene is TRBJ2-1, the V gene TRBV7-6; D is perhaps TRBD1 (6 bases). The germline CDR1 and CDR2 sequences are SGHVS and FNYEAQ. The CDR3 has 16 amino acids. The V end was cut by 4 bases, the J end by 0 bases, with 13 bases between. The CDR3 reads CASSWGPSSSYNEQFF. The CDR3 DNA follows: TGTGCCAGCAGCTGGGGGCCGTCGAGCTCCTACAATGAGCAGTTCTTC.

The chain links TRBV5-6 to TRBJ2-1, with D possibly being TRBD2 (6 bases). The CDR3 consists of 14 residues. The germline gives CDR1 SGHDT, CDR2 YYEEEE. Trimming took off 1 base at V and 10 bases at J, with 15 bases between the two ends. The CDR3 loop reads CASSLLRGRGEQFF. CDR3 DNA: TGTGCCAGCAGCTTGTTGCGGGGCCGGGGAGAGCAGTTCTTC.

The V gene is TRBV11-1, the J gene TRBJ2-7, with 13 bases identical to TRBD2. V shed 5 bases and J 2 bases; nucleotides not matched to a gene: 3. The CDR3 covers 15 residues. CDR1 and CDR2 from the germline V gene are SGHAT and FQDESV (reference sequence). The CDR3 DNA is TGTGCCAGCAGCGTGGGACTAGCGGGGACCTACGAGCAGTACGTC. Translating it yields CASSVGLAGTYEQYV.

This clone has only a few counts. The V gene is TRBV30, the J gene TRBJ1-5; no clear D. This CDR3 contains 15 residues. Germline V gene data show CDR1 as GTSNPN and CDR2 as SVGIG (reference sequence). The V gene lost 0 bases and the J gene lost 3 bases, with 12 bases spanning the gap. For the CDR3, the DNA is TGTGCCTGGAGTGTACGATCTCAGCCCAATCAGCCCCAGCATTTT. Translated, it gives CAWSVRSQPNQPQHF.

The rearrangement uses TRBV2 and TRBJ1-5; no definite D call. V lost 5 bases and J 3 bases, leaving 11 bases between the germline ends. Germline V gene lookup returns CDR1 SNHLY and CDR2 FYNNEI. This CDR3 is built from 14 residues. The CDR3 region is CASSTDGPNQPQHF. CDR3 coding DNA: TGTGCCAGCAGTACTGACGGGCCCAATCAGCCCCAGCATTTT.

The rearrangement joins TRBV6-1 to TRBJ1-5; 11 bases fit TRBD1. V was pared by 3 bases and J by 2 bases, with 3 bases of the junction left unmatched. The CDR3 loop spans 16 amino acids. Germline lookup yields CDR1 MNHNS and CDR2 SASEGT. DNA for the CDR3: TGTGCCAGCAGTGAGGACAGGGGGCAGGGCAATCAGCCCCAGCATTTT. Its protein is CASSEDRGQGNQPQHF.

The table lists this clone with a few counts. This chain links TRBV6-4 with TRBJ1-1; tentative D call: TRBD1 (6 bases). Germline values: CDR1 MRHNA, CDR2 SNTAGT. With 10 bases removed from V and 1 base from J, the gap between germline ends came to 13 bases. The CDR3 runs 13 residues. CDR3 bases: TGTGCCATTATGACAGGAAAGAACACTGAAGCTTTCTTT. It encodes CAIMTGKNTEAFF.